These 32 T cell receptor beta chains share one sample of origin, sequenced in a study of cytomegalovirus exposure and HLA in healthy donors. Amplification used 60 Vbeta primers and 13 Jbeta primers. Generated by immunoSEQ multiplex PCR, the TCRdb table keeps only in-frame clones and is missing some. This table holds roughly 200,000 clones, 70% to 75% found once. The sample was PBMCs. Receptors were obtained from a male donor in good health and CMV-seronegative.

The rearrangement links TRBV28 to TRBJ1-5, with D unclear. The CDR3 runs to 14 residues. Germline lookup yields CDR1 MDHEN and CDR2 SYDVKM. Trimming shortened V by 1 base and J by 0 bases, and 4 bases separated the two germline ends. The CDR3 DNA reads TGTGCCAGCAGTTTATATTATAGCAATCAGCCCCAGCATTTT. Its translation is CASSLYYSNQPQHF.

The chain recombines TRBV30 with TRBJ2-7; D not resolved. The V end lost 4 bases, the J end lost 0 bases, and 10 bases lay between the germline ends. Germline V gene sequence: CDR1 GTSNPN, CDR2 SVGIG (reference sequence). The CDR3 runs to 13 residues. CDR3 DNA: TGTGCCTGGAAGACACTCTCCTCCTACGAGCAGTACTTC. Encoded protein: CAWKTLSSYEQYF. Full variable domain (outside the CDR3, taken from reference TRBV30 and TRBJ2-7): SQTIHQWPATLVQPVGSPLSLECTVEGTSNPNLYWYRQAAGRGLQLLFYSVGIGQISSEVPQNLSASRPQDRQFILSSKKLLLSDSGFYLCAWKTLSSYEQYFGPGTRLTVT.

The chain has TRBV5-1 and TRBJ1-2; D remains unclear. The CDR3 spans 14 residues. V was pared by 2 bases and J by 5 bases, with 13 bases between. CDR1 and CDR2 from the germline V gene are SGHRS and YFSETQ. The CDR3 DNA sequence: TGCGCCAGCAGCTTCCTCGACGGGGAATATGGCTACACCTTC. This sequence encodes CASSFLDGEYGYTF.

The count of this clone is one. The CDR3 DNA reads as TGTGCCAGCAGTTCCGGGACAGACCTGTTAGAGGGCTCACCCCTCCACTTT. It yields the protein CASSSGTDLLEGSPLHF. J is TRBJ1-6 and V is TRBV11-1; 7 nucleotides align to TRBD1. Germline V gene data show CDR1 as SGHAT and CDR2 as FQDESV (reference sequence). V lost 6 bases, J lost 10 bases, and 18 bases stayed unmatched. The CDR3 sequence is 17 residues long.

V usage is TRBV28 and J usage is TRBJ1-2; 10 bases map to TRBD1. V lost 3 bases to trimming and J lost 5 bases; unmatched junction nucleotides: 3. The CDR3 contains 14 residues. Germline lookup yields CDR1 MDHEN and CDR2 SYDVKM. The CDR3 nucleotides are TGTGCCAGCAGTTTGCAGGACAGGGGGTATGGCTACACCTTC. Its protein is CASSLQDRGYGYTF.

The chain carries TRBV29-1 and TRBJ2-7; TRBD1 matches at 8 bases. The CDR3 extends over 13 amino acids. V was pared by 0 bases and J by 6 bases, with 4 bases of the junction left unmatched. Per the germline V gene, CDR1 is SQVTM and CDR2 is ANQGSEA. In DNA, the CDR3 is TGCAGCGTTGAAGATGGGACAGGCGGCGAGCAGTACTTC. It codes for CSVEDGTGGEQYF.

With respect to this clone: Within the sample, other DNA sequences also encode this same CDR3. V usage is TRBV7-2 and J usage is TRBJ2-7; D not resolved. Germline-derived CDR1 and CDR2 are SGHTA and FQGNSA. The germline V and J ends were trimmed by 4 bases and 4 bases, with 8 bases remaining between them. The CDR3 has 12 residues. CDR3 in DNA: TGTGCCAGCAGCTCTAGTGGTTACGAGCAGTACTTC. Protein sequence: CASSSSGYEQYF. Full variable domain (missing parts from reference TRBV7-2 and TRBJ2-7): GAGVSQSPSNKVTEKGKDVELRCDPISGHTALYWYRQSLGQGLEFLIYFQGNSAPDKSGLPSDRFSAERTGGSVSTLTIQRTQQEDSAVYLCASSSSGYEQYFGPGTRLTVT.

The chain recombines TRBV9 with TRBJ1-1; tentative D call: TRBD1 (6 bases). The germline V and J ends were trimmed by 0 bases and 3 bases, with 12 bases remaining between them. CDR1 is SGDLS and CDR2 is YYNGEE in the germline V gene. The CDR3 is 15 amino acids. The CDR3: CASSVAGEGDTEAFF. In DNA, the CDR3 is TGTGCCAGCAGCGTAGCCGGCGAGGGGGACACTGAAGCTTTCTTT.

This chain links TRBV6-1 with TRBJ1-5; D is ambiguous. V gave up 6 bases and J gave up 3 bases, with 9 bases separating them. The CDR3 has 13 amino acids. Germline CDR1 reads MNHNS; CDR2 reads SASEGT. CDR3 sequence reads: CASRLQNNQPQHF. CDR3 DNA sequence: TGTGCCAGCAGGTTACAGAACAATCAGCCCCAGCATTTT.

Here the CDR3 DNA reads TGTGCCAGCAACCCCCTCCCGGGACAAAATTCACCCCTCCACTTT. Translating it yields CASNPLPGQNSPLHF. The rearrangement joins TRBV5-5 to TRBJ1-6, with D possibly TRBD1 on 6 matching bases. V was trimmed by 6 bases and J by 7 bases, leaving 17 bases between them. In germline, CDR1 is SGHKS, CDR2 YYEKEE (reference sequence). The CDR3 length is 15 residues.

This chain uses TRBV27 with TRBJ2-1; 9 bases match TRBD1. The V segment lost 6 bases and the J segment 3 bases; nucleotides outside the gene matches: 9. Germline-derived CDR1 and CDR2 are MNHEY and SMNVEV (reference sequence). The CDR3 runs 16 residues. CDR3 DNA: TGTGCCAGCAGCCTTCCCGGGACAGGGATCTACAATGAGCAGTTCTTC. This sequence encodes CASSLPGTGIYNEQFF.

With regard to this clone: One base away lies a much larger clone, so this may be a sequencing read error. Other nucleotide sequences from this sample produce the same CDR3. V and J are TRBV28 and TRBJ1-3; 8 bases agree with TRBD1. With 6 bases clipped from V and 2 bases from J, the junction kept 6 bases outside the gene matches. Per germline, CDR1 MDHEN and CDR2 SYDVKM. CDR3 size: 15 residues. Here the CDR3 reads CASSSDRVPGNTIYF. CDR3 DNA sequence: TGTGCCAGCAGCTCGGACAGGGTGCCTGGAAACACCATATATTTT.

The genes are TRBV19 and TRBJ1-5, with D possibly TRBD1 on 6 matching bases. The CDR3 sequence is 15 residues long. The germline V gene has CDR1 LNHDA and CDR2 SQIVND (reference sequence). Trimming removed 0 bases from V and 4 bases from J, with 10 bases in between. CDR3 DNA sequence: TGTGCCAGTAGTATAGAGGGGACAAGGAATCAGCCCCAGCATTTT. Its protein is CASSIEGTRNQPQHF.

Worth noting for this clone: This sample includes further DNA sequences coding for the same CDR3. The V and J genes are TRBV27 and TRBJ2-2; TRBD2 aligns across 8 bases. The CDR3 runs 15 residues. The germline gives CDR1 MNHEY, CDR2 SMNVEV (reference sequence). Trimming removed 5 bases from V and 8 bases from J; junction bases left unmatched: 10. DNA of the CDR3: TGTGCCAGCAGTCAAACCAGCGGGAGTAGGGGGGAGCTGTTTTTT. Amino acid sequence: CASSQTSGSRGELFF.

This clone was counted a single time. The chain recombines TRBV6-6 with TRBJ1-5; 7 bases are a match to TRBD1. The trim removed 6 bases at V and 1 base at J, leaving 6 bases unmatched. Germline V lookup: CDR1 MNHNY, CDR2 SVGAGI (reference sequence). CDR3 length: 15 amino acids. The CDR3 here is CASRGGTESNQPQHF. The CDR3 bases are TGTGCCAGCAGGGGCGGGACAGAAAGCAATCAGCCCCAGCATTTT.

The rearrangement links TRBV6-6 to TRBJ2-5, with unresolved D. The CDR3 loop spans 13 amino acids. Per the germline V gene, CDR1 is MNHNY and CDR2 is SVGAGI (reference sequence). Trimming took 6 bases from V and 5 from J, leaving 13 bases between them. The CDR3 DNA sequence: TGTGCCAGCAGACCCAACTCGAAGGAGACCCAGTACTTC. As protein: CASRPNSKETQYF.

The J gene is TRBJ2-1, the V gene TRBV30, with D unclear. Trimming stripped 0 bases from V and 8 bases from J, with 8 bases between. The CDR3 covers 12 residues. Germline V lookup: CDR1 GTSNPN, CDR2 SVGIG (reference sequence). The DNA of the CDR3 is TGTGCCTGGAGTGTATCGGGTGATGAGCAGTTCTTC. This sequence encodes CAWSVSGDEQFF. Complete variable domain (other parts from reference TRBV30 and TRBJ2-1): SQTIHQWPATLVQPVGSPLSLECTVEGTSNPNLYWYRQAAGRGLQLLFYSVGIGQISSEVPQNLSASRPQDRQFILSSKKLLLSDSGFYLCAWSVSGDEQFFGPGTRLTVL.

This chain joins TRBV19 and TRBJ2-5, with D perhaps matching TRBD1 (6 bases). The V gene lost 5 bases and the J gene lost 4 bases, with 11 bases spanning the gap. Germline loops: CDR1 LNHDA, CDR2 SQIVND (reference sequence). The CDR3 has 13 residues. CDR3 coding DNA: TGTGCCAGTAGTGGACAGAGGGGAGAGACCCAGTACTTC. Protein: CASSGQRGETQYF.

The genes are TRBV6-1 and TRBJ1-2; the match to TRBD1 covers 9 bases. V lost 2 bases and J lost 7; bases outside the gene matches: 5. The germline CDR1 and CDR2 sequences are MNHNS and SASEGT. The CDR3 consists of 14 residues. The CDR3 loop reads CASSEQDRGGGYTF. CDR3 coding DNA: TGTGCCAGCAGTGAACAAGACAGGGGGGGTGGCTACACCTTC.

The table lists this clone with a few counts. The CDR3 DNA follows: TGTGCCATCAGTGACCCGACAGGGCTCGCCTACAATGAGCAGTTCTTC. Translated, it gives CAISDPTGLAYNEQFF. The rearrangement joins TRBV10-3 to TRBJ2-1; the match to TRBD1 covers 7 bases. Germline V lookup: CDR1 ENHRY, CDR2 SYGVKD. V dropped 3 bases and J dropped 2; count of bases not matched to a gene: 7. CDR3 length: 16 amino acids.

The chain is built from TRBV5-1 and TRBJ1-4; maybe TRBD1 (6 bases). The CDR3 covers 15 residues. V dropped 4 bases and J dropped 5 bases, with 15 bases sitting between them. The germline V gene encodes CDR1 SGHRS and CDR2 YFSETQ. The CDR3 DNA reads TGCGCCAGCAGCCCCGGACAGCTTCTAAATGAAAAACTGTTTTTT. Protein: CASSPGQLLNEKLFF.

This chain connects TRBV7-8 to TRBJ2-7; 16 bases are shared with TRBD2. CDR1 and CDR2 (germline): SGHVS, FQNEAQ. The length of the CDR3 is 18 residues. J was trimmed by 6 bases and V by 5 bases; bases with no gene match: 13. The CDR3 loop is CASSPGPGLAGGPGEQYF. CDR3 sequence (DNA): TGTGCCAGCAGCCCGGGACCGGGACTAGCGGGAGGGCCGGGCGAGCAGTACTTC.

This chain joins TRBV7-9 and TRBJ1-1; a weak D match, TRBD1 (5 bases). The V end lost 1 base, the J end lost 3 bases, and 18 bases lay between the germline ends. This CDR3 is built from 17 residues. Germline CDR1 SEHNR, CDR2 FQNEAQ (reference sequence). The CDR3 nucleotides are TGTGCCAGCAGCTTAGGATTCCCGGAGGGGTGGGACACTGAAGCTTTCTTT. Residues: CASSLGFPEGWDTEAFF.

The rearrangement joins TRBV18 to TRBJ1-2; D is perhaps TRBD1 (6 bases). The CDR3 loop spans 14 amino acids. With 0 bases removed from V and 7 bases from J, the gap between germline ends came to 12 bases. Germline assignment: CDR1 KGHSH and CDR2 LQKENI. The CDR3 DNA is TGTGCCAGCTCACCACCCCCGGGGGGCGGTGGCTACACCTTC. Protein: CASSPPPGGGGYTF.

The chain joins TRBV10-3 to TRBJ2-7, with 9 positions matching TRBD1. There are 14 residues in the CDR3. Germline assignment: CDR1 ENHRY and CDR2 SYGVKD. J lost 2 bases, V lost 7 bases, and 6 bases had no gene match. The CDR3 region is CAITRTGEAYEQYF. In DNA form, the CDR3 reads TGTGCCATCACCAGGACAGGGGAGGCCTACGAGCAGTACTTC.

The CDR3 nucleotides are TGCGCCAGCAGCCATCGGACAGGAGTTGGTGGCTACACCTTC. Its protein is CASSHRTGVGGYTF. The V call is TRBV4-1, the J call TRBJ1-2, with 7 bases fitting TRBD1. The V gene's germline CDR1 is MGHRA and CDR2 YSYEKL. The V gene end was trimmed by 3 bases and the J gene end by 7 bases; junction bases not matched to a gene: 8. CDR3 length equals 14 residues.

The CDR3 is CASSSGGTTNTEAFF. In DNA form, the CDR3 reads TGCGCCAGCAGCTCGGGGGGGACTACGAACACTGAAGCTTTCTTT. V and J are TRBV5-1 and TRBJ1-1; tentative D call: TRBD1 (5 bases). Germline V gene lookup returns CDR1 SGHRS and CDR2 YFSETQ. This CDR3 has 15 residues. The V and J ends lost 3 bases and 1 base respectively, with 13 bases between them.

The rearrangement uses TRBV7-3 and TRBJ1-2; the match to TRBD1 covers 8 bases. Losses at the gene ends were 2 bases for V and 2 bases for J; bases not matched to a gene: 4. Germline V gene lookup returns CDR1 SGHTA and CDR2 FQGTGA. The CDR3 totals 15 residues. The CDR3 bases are TGTGCCAGCAGCTTAGGACAGGGATCAAACTATGGCTACACCTTC. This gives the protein CASSLGQGSNYGYTF.

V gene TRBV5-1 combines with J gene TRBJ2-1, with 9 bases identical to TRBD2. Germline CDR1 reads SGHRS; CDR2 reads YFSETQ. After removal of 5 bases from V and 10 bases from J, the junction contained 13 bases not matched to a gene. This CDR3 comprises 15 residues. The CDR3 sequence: CASRPLAGLEGEQFF. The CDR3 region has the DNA TGCGCCAGCAGACCACTAGCGGGTCTAGAGGGGGAGCAGTTCTTC.

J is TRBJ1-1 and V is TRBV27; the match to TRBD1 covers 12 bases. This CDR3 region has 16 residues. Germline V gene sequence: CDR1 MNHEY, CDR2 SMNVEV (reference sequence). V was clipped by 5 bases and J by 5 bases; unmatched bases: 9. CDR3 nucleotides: TGTGCCAGCAGTCCATCCGGGACAGGGGGCAGGACTGAAGCTTTCTTT. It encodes CASSPSGTGGRTEAFF.

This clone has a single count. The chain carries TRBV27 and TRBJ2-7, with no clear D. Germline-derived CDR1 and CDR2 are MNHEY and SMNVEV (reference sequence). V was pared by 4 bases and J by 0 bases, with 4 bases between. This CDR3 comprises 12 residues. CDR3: CASSSGSYEQYF. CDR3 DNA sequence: TGTGCCAGCAGTTCAGGCTCCTACGAGCAGTACTTC.

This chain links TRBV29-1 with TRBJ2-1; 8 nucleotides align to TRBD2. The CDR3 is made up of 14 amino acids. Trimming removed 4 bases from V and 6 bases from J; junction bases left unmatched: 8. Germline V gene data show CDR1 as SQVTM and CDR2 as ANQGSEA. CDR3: CSVVAGRALNEQFF. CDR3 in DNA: TGCAGCGTTGTCGCCGGGAGGGCCCTCAATGAGCAGTTCTTC.